The 30 T cell receptor beta chains in this list originate from one sample, sequenced in a study of human T cells and chemical hapten exposure. Time point specified: pre-sensitization, week 0. As to treatment: therapeutic diphenylcyclopropenone sensitization with weekly scalp DPC. TCRdb fed the RACE reads into MiXCR, producing one record per CDR3 protein. The sample has roughly 40,000 distinct CDR3 sequences; around 12% are singletons. Specimen: whole blood, collected in connection with sensitization to the hapten diphenylcyclopropenone (DPC). All receptors derive from a woman in her twenties or thirties with alopecia areata. Some clones in this sample may be carry-over from other donors' samples.

This clonotype was seen ten or more times. V is TRBV6-2 or TRBV6-3 and J is TRBJ1-1; D is unclear. Germline-derived CDR1 and CDR2 are MNHEY and SVGEGT. The CDR3 loop spans 13 amino acids. V lost 8 bases and J lost 0, with 10 bases in between. This CDR3 is CASQKSMNTEAFF. The CDR3 coding sequence is TGTGCCAGCCAGAAATCCATGAACACTGAAGCTTTCTTT.

This clonotype was detected once. Because the CDR3 is missing its conserved closing phenylalanine or tryptophan, this is likely a read error. It is unclear where the CDR3 begins or ends on the DNA, so no DNA is shown, and the CDR3 is as TCRdb lists it. The rearrangement links TRBV2 to TRBJ2-3; the table's D call, TRBD1, was not checked against the DNA. The CDR3 is made up of 12 amino acids, end residues included. Germline CDR1 reads SNHLY; CDR2 reads FYNNEI. Here the CDR3 reads CASSVEREIGAL.

The rearrangement joins TRBV20-1 to TRBJ2-5, with D possibly matching TRBD2 (6 bases). There are 14 residues in the CDR3. V was pared by 0 bases and J by 9 bases, with 17 bases between. Germline CDR1 and CDR2: DFQATT and SNEGSKA (reference sequence). The CDR3, as DNA: TGCAGTGCTAGAGATTGGAGGGACCTGGGGTCCCAGTACTTC. This sequence encodes CSARDWRDLGSQYF.

There are many counts of this clonotype. Written as DNA, the CDR3 is TGTGCCAGCAGCTTATCCACAACGAGGGAGCAGTACTTC. Translation gives CASSLSTTREQYF. The chain employs TRBV7-9 and TRBJ2-7; D is ambiguous. This CDR3 is 13 amino acids long. Trimming stripped 2 bases from V and 7 bases from J, with 12 bases between. From germline, CDR1 is SEHNR and CDR2 FQNEAQ (reference sequence).

This clonotype has a handful of counts. The chain joins TRBV12-3 or TRBV12-4 to TRBJ1-5, with a weak D call TRBD1 (6 bases). Trimming left V 6 bases short and J 1 base short, with 10 bases between. This CDR3 contains 14 residues. CDR3 DNA: TGTGCCAGCAGGACCACAGGGAGCAATCAGCCCCAGCATTTT. Encoded protein: CASRTTGSNQPQHF.

This clonotype occurred many times. The chain couples TRBV30 to TRBJ2-5; D uncertain. This CDR3 is 13 amino acids long. V lost 0 bases and J 4 bases, leaving 9 bases between the germline ends. CDR1 is GTSNPN and CDR2 is SVGIG in the germline V gene (reference sequence). CDR3 amino acids: CAWSVRVTETQYF. The CDR3 region has the DNA TGTGCCTGGAGTGTCCGGGTTACAGAGACCCAGTACTTC.

This clonotype has more than one count but fewer than ten. V is TRBV12-3 or TRBV12-4 and J is TRBJ1-2, with D maybe TRBD1 (6 bases). Trimming stripped 7 bases from V and 12 bases from J, with 21 bases between. CDR3 length: 13 amino acids. The CDR3 bases are TGTGCCAGCACTACGGGGACAAAAAAGAATCACACCTTC. As protein: CASTTGTKKNHTF.

By frequency in the sample, this clonotype is medium-sized. The chain combines TRBV7-9 with TRBJ1-5; D ambiguous. CDR1 is SEHNR and CDR2 is FQNEAQ in the germline V gene (reference sequence). Deletions cut 5 bases from V and 2 bases from J, with 13 bases between. CDR3 length: 15 amino acids. In DNA form, the CDR3 reads TGTGCCAGCAGCCCGACGTCCGCGGGCAATCAGCCCCAGCATTTT. Translation gives CASSPTSAGNQPQHF.

In this sample, this clonotype turned up many times. The chain recombines TRBV5-1 with TRBJ2-7; D may be TRBD2 (5 bases). Germline CDR1 and CDR2: SGHRS and YFSETQ. The V end was cut by 0 bases, the J end by 3 bases, with 16 bases between. This CDR3 contains 16 residues. The DNA of the CDR3 is TGCGCCAGCAGCTTGGATTGGTCTAGCAGCAGCTACGAGCAGTACTTC. This gives the protein CASSLDWSSSSYEQYF.

The J gene is TRBJ2-3, the V gene TRBV7-2; the D gene could be TRBD1 or TRBD2 (5 bases each). The CDR3 covers 13 residues. Germline CDR1 is SGHTA and CDR2 is FQGNSA. The ends were cut back, 5 bases at V and 6 bases at J, with 12 bases in the middle. The CDR3 bases are TGTGCCAGCAGCCTTCAATGGGGGGATACGCAGTATTTT. As protein: CASSLQWGDTQYF. Together with reference TRBV7-2 and TRBJ2-3, the CDR3 gives the full variable domain: GAGVSQSPSNKVTEKGKDVELRCDPISGHTALYWYRQSLGQGLEFLIYFQGNSAPDKSGLPSDRFSAERTGGSVSTLTIQRTQQEDSAVYLCASSLQWGDTQYFGPGTRLTVL.

The chain has TRBV20-1 and TRBJ2-7; D gene unclear. The V end lost 3 bases, the J end lost 3 bases, and 12 bases lay between the germline ends. The germline gives CDR1 DFQATT, CDR2 SNEGSKA (reference sequence). The CDR3 is 13 residues long. The CDR3 sequence is CSASPGEFYEQYF. CDR3 DNA: TGCAGTGCTAGTCCGGGCGAGTTCTACGAGCAGTACTTC.

This clonotype was seen ten or more times. The V gene is TRBV7-6, the J gene TRBJ2-5; D remains ambiguous. Trimming removed 5 bases from V and 0 bases from J, with 4 bases in between. CDR3 size: 12 residues. Germline CDR1 and CDR2: SGHVS and FNYEAQ. The CDR3 coding sequence is TGTGCCAGCAGCCGGTACCAAGAGACCCAGTACTTC. Its protein is CASSRYQETQYF.

In this sample, this clonotype turned up a few times. The chain links TRBV7-8 to TRBJ1-5; TRBD1 might be the D (6 bases). V lost 5 bases and J lost 0, with 23 bases in between. The CDR3 consists of 19 residues. Germline lookup yields CDR1 SGHVS and CDR2 FQNEAQ. The CDR3 here is CASSPLMTGPQYSNQPQHF. CDR3 nucleotides: TGTGCCAGCAGCCCCCTTATGACAGGCCCCCAGTATAGCAATCAGCCCCAGCATTTT.

This clonotype has just a few counts. The rearrangement joins TRBV5-5 to TRBJ2-2, with D uncertain. From germline, CDR1 is SGHKS and CDR2 YYEKEE (reference sequence). With 0 bases removed from V and 1 base from J, the gap between germline ends came to 7 bases. The CDR3 has 15 residues. CDR3 residues: CASSLVVLNTGELFF. The CDR3, as DNA: TGTGCCAGCAGCTTGGTAGTACTGAACACCGGGGAGCTGTTTTTT. Combining the CDR3 with reference TRBV5-5 and TRBJ2-2 gives the whole variable domain DAGVTQSPTHLIKTRGQQVTLRCSPISGHKSVSWYQQVLGQGPQFIFQYYEKEERGRGNFPDRFSARQFPNYSSELNVNALLLGDSALYLCASSLVVLNTGELFFGEGSRLTVL.

The chain recombines TRBV5-1 with TRBJ2-1; no clear D. Per germline, CDR1 SGHRS and CDR2 YFSETQ. The CDR3 is 15 residues long. V lost 0 bases and J lost 3, with 10 bases in between. The CDR3 loop reads CASSLASNGYNEQFF. The CDR3 DNA sequence: TGCGCCAGCAGCTTGGCCAGTAACGGCTACAATGAGCAGTTCTTC.

The chain uses TRBV4-1 and TRBJ1-4; D uncertain. The CDR3 totals 15 residues. Germline V gene data show CDR1 as MGHRA and CDR2 as YSYEKL. The V end lost 3 bases, the J end lost 4 bases, and 12 bases lay between the germline ends. The CDR3 nucleotides are TGCGCCAGCAGCCACCCCGGCAGCGATAATGAAAAACTGTTTTTT. This sequence encodes CASSHPGSDNEKLFF.

Turning to this clonotype: A read error may be the cause here, since a much bigger clone is one base away. The genes are TRBV7-9 and TRBJ1-6; 11 positions agree with TRBD1. The CDR3 loop spans 14 amino acids. Germline V gives CDR1 SEHNR, CDR2 FQNEAQ (reference sequence). V was clipped by 9 bases and J by 10 bases; unmatched bases: 8. The CDR3 is CARSPWTGGSPLHF. As DNA, the CDR3 is TGTGCCAGGAGCCCATGGACAGGGGGCTCACCCCTCCACTTT.

This clonotype is medium-sized (0.01 to 0.1%) in the sample. J is TRBJ2-5 and V is TRBV7-9; TRBD1 matches 8 bases. Germline V gives CDR1 SEHNR, CDR2 FQNEAQ (reference sequence). The CDR3 has 15 amino acids. After removal of 5 bases from V and 4 bases from J, the junction contained 9 bases not matched to a gene. Here the CDR3 reads CASSPRTGMIETQYF. The CDR3 DNA is TGTGCCAGCAGCCCGAGGACAGGGATGATAGAGACCCAGTACTTC.

The V gene is TRBV7-9, the J gene TRBJ2-3; a weak D match, TRBD1 (5 bases). V lost 5 bases and J lost 4, with 10 bases in between. Germline V gene data show CDR1 as SEHNR and CDR2 as FQNEAQ (reference sequence). The CDR3 length is 13 residues. In DNA, the CDR3 is TGTGCCAGCAGCCCCAGGGAACCAGATACGCAGTATTTT. Translation gives CASSPREPDTQYF.

The chain couples TRBV7-3 to TRBJ2-1; 8 nucleotides line up with TRBD2. The germline V gene has CDR1 SGHTA and CDR2 FQGTGA. V lost 4 bases to trimming and J lost 8 bases; unmatched junction nucleotides: 4. The length of the CDR3 is 13 residues. The CDR3: CASSSGLADEQFF. The CDR3 DNA reads as TGTGCCAGCAGCTCCGGACTAGCCGATGAGCAGTTCTTC. The complete variable domain, with remaining parts taken from reference TRBV7-3 and TRBJ2-1, reads GAGVSQTPSNKVTEKGKYVELRCDPISGHTALYWYRQSLGQGPEFLIYFQGTGAADDSGLPNDRFFAVRPEGSVSTLKIQRTERGDSAVYLCASSSGLADEQFFGPGTRLTVL.

This clonotype was seen at least ten times. The V and J genes are TRBV5-5 and TRBJ1-1; no definite D call. V dropped 3 bases and J dropped 0 bases, with 15 bases sitting between them. Germline V gives CDR1 SGHKS, CDR2 YYEKEE (reference sequence). CDR3 length equals 16 residues. The CDR3 DNA reads as TGTGCCAGCAGCTCTCTAGACGGGCCCATGAACACTGAAGCTTTCTTT. Residues: CASSSLDGPMNTEAFF.

This rearrangement joins TRBV28 to TRBJ2-7; tentatively, D is TRBD1 (6 bases). CDR1 and CDR2 (germline): MDHEN, SYDVKM. With 6 bases removed from V and 5 bases from J, the gap between germline ends came to 11 bases. CDR3 length: 12 residues. The CDR3 is CASSLGANEQYF. The CDR3, as DNA: TGTGCCAGCAGCCTGGGGGCCAACGAGCAGTACTTC.

This clonotype has a handful of counts. V and J are TRBV6-6 and TRBJ1-4; a weak D match, TRBD1 (6 bases). Trimming pared 6 bases from V and 4 bases from J, leaving 9 bases between. The V gene's germline CDR1 is MNHNY and CDR2 SVGAGI (reference sequence). The CDR3 extends over 13 amino acids. The CDR3 region is CASRGGVNEKLFF. The CDR3 DNA reads TGTGCCAGCAGAGGGGGGGTTAATGAAAAACTGTTTTTT.

This clonotype was seen repeatedly, ten times or more. The chain links TRBV7-3 to TRBJ2-1; TRBD2 matches 8 bases. The CDR3 covers 15 residues. After removal of 4 bases from V and 4 bases from J, the junction contained 6 bases not matched to a gene. Per the germline V gene, CDR1 is SGHTA and CDR2 is FQGTGA. The CDR3 sequence: CASSSLGGRYNEQFF. The CDR3 region has the DNA TGTGCCAGCAGCTCGCTAGGCGGGAGGTACAATGAGCAGTTCTTC. The full variable domain, its missing parts supplied by reference TRBV7-3 and TRBJ2-1, is GAGVSQTPSNKVTEKGKYVELRCDPISGHTALYWYRQSLGQGPEFLIYFQGTGAADDSGLPNDRFFAVRPEGSVSTLKIQRTERGDSAVYLCASSSLGGRYNEQFFGPGTRLTVL.

There are a few counts of this clonotype. This chain uses TRBV4-3 with TRBJ2-7; 7 nucleotides match TRBD2. V shed 7 bases, J shed 1 base, and the junction held 7 bases outside the gene matches. Germline lookup yields CDR1 LGHNA and CDR2 YSLEER. The length of the CDR3 is 14 residues. The CDR3 region has the DNA TGCGCCAGCATCATCCGGGGGGAATCCTACGAGCAGTACTTC. This codes for CASIIRGESYEQYF.

This clonotype was seen repeatedly, ten times or more. This chain links TRBV7-2 with TRBJ1-1, with 9 nucleotides matching TRBD1. The CDR3 consists of 15 residues. The V gene end was trimmed by 6 bases and the J gene end by 2 bases; junction bases not matched to a gene: 7. Looked up from germline, CDR1 is SGHTA and CDR2 is FQGNSA. The CDR3 sequence is CASSRQTGGNTEAFF. The DNA of the CDR3 is TGTGCCAGCAGTCGCCAGACAGGGGGAAACACTGAAGCTTTCTTT.

This clonotype appeared many times. CDR3 region: CASSELENQPQHF. DNA of the CDR3: TGTGCCAGCAGTGAACTAGAGAATCAGCCCCAGCATTTT. The V call is TRBV2, the J call TRBJ1-5; the D is unclear. Per the germline V gene, CDR1 is SNHLY and CDR2 is FYNNEI. The CDR3 is 13 amino acids. With 2 bases removed from V and 4 bases from J, the gap between germline ends came to 6 bases.

This clonotype has ten or more counts. This chain links TRBV4-2 with TRBJ2-1, with 11 bases lining up with TRBD2. The CDR3 runs to 17 residues. Trimming at V came to 3 bases and at J to 9 bases, leaving 13 bases not matched to a gene. Germline V CDR1 and CDR2: LGHNA, YNFKEQ. CDR3 in DNA: TGTGCCAGCAGCCATGACTTTAGCGGGAGGGCCTCTGGTGAGCAGTTCTTC. Translation: CASSHDFSGRASGEQFF.

This clonotype showed up just a few times. The chain links TRBV29-1 to TRBJ2-7; no definite D call. This CDR3 is 12 amino acids long. CDR1 and CDR2 (germline): SQVTM, ANQGSEA. The ends were cut back, 4 bases at V and 7 bases at J, with 14 bases in the middle. CDR3 sequence: CSVAHGQREQYF. In DNA form, the CDR3 reads TGCAGCGTTGCACATGGCCAACGGGAGCAGTACTTC.

The DNA for the CDR3 is TGTGCCAGCAGTTACTCGAGGAACACTGAAGCTTTCTTT. Its protein is CASSYSRNTEAFF. The chain is built from TRBV6-2 or TRBV6-3 and TRBJ1-1, with D uncertain. Trimming pared 0 bases from V and 1 base from J, leaving 3 bases between. Looked up from germline, CDR1 is MNHEY and CDR2 is SVGEGT. This CDR3 comprises 13 residues.